These 2 T cell receptor beta chains were all obtained from the same sample, sequenced in a study of cytomegalovirus exposure and HLA in healthy donors. Sequencing was performed with immunoSEQ multiplex PCR; in TCRdb, only in-frame clones are kept and a portion is missing. There are 200,000 or so clones in the sample; roughly 88% occur only once, and around an eighth lies in the top ten. The sequenced sample consisted of PBMCs. The receptors stem from a woman in her thirties in good health and CMV-seropositive.

The CDR3 spells CAISDGSGAYGYTF. The DNA of the CDR3 is TGTGCCATCAGTGATGGATCAGGGGCCTATGGCTACACCTTC. The chain carries TRBV10-3 and TRBJ1-2; weak D call: TRBD1 (6 bases). Trimming took off 3 bases at V and 4 bases at J, with 12 bases between the two ends. The CDR3 covers 14 residues. Per germline, CDR1 ENHRY and CDR2 SYGVKD.

The gene calls are TRBV6-1 and TRBJ1-5; D might be TRBD1 (6 bases). Germline CDR1 and CDR2: MNHNS and SASEGT. V lost 10 bases and J lost 4, with 11 bases in between. The CDR3 sequence is 12 residues long. CDR3: CATYRDNQPQHF. The CDR3 DNA is TGTGCCACCTACAGGGATAATCAGCCCCAGCATTTT.